This T cell receptor beta chain was obtained from a study of blood T cell repertoires in COVID-19. Overall study context: Acute and convalescent COVID-19 samples came from the United States, Italy and Spain. In each case, the material was cDNA or gDNA derived from T cells, B-cell-depleted T cells, or PBMCs.

In the original processing: From reference gene primer amplification, estimates of nucleated cell counts were derived. Assay: immunoSEQ multiplex PCR; the TCRdb copy retains only in-frame clones and omits some. V, J and clone size derive from that table, while D and trimming were established from the DNA sequence. Here the sample spans roughly 32,000 clones, about 90% being singletons. Trimming took 3 bases from V and 1 from J; bases not matched to a gene: 5. This CDR3 comprises 15 residues. Germline V gene lookup returns CDR1 LNHDA and CDR2 SQIVND (reference sequence). The TCR originated in a man aged 70 or older with active or convalescent COVID-19. The material sequenced was peripheral blood. The chain couples TRBV19 to TRBJ2-7; TRBD1 agrees at 8 bases. The chain's CDR3 is CASSIPQGASYEQYF. The CDR3 DNA is TGTGCCAGTAGTATTCCGCAGGGGGCATCCTACGAGCAGTACTTC.